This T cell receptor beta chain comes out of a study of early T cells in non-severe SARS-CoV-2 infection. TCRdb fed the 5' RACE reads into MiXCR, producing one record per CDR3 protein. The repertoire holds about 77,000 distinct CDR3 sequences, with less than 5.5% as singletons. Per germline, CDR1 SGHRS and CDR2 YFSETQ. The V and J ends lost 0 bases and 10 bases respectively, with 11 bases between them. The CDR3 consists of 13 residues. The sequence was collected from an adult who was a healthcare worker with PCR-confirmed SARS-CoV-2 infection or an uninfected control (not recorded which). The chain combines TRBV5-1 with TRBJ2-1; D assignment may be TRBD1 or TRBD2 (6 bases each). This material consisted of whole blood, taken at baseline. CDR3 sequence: CASSLAGGQEQFF. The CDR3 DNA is TGCGCCAGCAGCTTGGCCGGGGGCCAAGAGCAGTTCTTC.